This T cell receptor beta chain originates from a study of Ad26.COV2.S vaccination and SARS-CoV-2 variants. Whole-study context: Once, or twice with 56 days between doses, Ad26.COV2.S was given intramuscularly.

Treatment: some 20 received Ad26.COV2.S at low or high dose, single or two shots; roughly five received placebo; per-sample allocation not given. Material that was analyzed had been drawn on day 63 after the first vaccine or placebo injection. Immunization relied on an Ad26 vector, which expressed Wuhan-strain SARS-CoV-2 spike. Generated by immunoSEQ multiplex PCR, the TCRdb table keeps only in-frame clones and is missing some. Here the sample spans about 680,000 clones, about 90% being singletons. The CDR3 spans 14 residues. Germline V CDR1 and CDR2: WNHNN, SYGVQD (reference sequence). V was pared by 5 bases and J by 3 bases, with 6 bases of the junction left unmatched.

The sample was peripheral blood, taken in a trial of Ad26.COV2.S vaccine versus placebo. This receptor was taken from a person between 18 and 65 years old who received the Ad26.COV2.S COVID-19 vaccine or a placebo. The J gene is TRBJ1-1, the V gene TRBV10-1; 7 nucleotides align to TRBD1. This chain's CDR3 is CASSLTRGHTEAFF. DNA for the CDR3: TGCGCCAGCAGTTTGACAAGGGGGCACACTGAAGCTTTCTTT.